The 7 T cell receptor beta chains presented below share a single source sample, sequenced in a study of T-cell memory formation after mild COVID-19. TCRdb processed the 5' RACE reads anew with MiXCR; each CDR3 protein has one entry. The sample shows a few hundred thousand distinct CDR3 sequences, under 30% of them seen only once. Sequenced: PBMCs or a T cell subset sorted from them (not recorded which). The source is an adult woman who had mild COVID-19 (a few samples of this study predate the infection). Cell type and time point are not known.

This clonotype came up once. CDR3 coding DNA: TGTGCCAGCAGCTTAGGACGAGGGGGCGGGCCCTCGAACATTCAGTACTTC. Amino acids: CASSLGRGGGPSNIQYF. The chain carries TRBV13 and TRBJ2-4; 7 bases fit TRBD1. This CDR3 comprises 17 residues. V dropped 0 bases and J dropped 7; count of bases not matched to a gene: 12. Germline values: CDR1 PRHDT, CDR2 FYEKMQ (reference sequence).

The rearrangement joins TRBV3-1 to TRBJ2-5; perhaps TRBD1 as D (5 bases). Germline loops: CDR1 LGHDT, CDR2 YNNKEL (reference sequence). This CDR3 has 14 amino acids. V lost 5 bases and J lost 4, with 14 bases in between. CDR3 nucleotide sequence: TGTGCCAGCAGCACCCCGGCAGGGCGAGAGACCCAGTACTTC. Its translation is CASSTPAGRETQYF.

This chain uses TRBV12-3 or TRBV12-4 with TRBJ2-7, with D perhaps matching TRBD2 (6 bases). The CDR3 contains 13 residues. V gave up 7 bases and J gave up 2 bases, with 12 bases separating them. The DNA for the CDR3 is TGTGCCAGCACGTGGGGGGAAGCCTACGAGCAGTACTTC. As protein: CASTWGEAYEQYF.

The chain employs TRBV7-8 and TRBJ2-5; possibly TRBD1 for D (5 bases). Trimming pared 4 bases from V and 2 bases from J, leaving 11 bases between. Germline CDR1 and CDR2: SGHVS and FQNEAQ. This CDR3 has 14 amino acids. The CDR3 coding sequence is TGTGCCAGCAGCTCCCTCCGGACACAAGAGACCCAGTACTTC. Its protein is CASSSLRTQETQYF.

The chain combines TRBV29-1 with TRBJ2-2; 8 positions match TRBD2. V was clipped by 0 bases and J by 0 bases; unmatched bases: 9. The CDR3 covers 18 residues. CDR1 and CDR2 from the germline V gene are SQVTM and ANQGSEA. The CDR3 sequence is CSVEEALGSGANTGELFF. DNA of the CDR3: TGCAGCGTTGAAGAAGCGCTCGGTAGCGGGGCGAACACCGGGGAGCTGTTTTTT.

At least ten counts were recorded for this clonotype. The chain joins TRBV5-1 to TRBJ2-7; D is unclear. Trimming pared 4 bases from V and 3 bases from J, leaving 5 bases between. The CDR3 extends over 11 amino acids. Per the germline V gene, CDR1 is SGHRS and CDR2 is YFSETQ. CDR3: CASSDLYEQYF. The CDR3 nucleotides read TGCGCCAGCAGCGACCTCTACGAGCAGTACTTC.

This clonotype was found a few times. The chain has TRBV7-2 and TRBJ2-1; D could derive from TRBD1 or TRBD2 (6 bases each). V shed 7 bases and J shed 9 bases, with 13 bases lying between them. CDR1 SGHTA and CDR2 FQGNSA come from the germline V gene. The CDR3 length is 12 residues. CDR3 region: CASNLEGGEQFF. DNA for the CDR3: TGTGCCAGCAACCTAGAGGGGGGTGAGCAGTTCTTC. The entire variable domain, with the rest obtained from reference TRBV7-2 and TRBJ2-1, is as follows: GAGVSQSPSNKVTEKGKDVELRCDPISGHTALYWYRQSLGQGLEFLIYFQGNSAPDKSGLPSDRFSAERTGGSVSTLTIQRTQQEDSAVYLCASNLEGGEQFFGPGTRLTVL.